These 6 T cell receptor beta chains share one sample of origin, sequenced in a study of blood T cell repertoires in COVID-19. Here immunoSEQ multiplex PCR was the method, and the copy in TCRdb shows in-frame clones only, minus some. The sample has fewer than 250,000 clones, around 85% seen once. The sequencing sample was made of peripheral blood. The receptor source for this set is a man between 60 and 75 years old with COVID-19, enrolled during active disease.

The chain recombines TRBV6-5 with TRBJ1-2; 7 nucleotides agree with TRBD1. The J segment lost 5 bases and the V segment lost 8 bases, leaving 11 bases of the junction unmatched. The CDR3 contains 14 residues. The germline V gene has CDR1 MNHEY and CDR2 SVGAGI. CDR3 region: CASGDTGEVYGYTF. In DNA, the CDR3 is TGTGCCAGCGGCGATACAGGGGAAGTTTATGGCTACACCTTC.

The chain employs TRBV10-3 and TRBJ2-1, with 7 positions matching TRBD1. V shed 7 bases, J shed 6 bases, and the junction held 12 bases outside the gene matches. The CDR3 runs 15 residues. Looked up from germline, CDR1 is ENHRY and CDR2 is SYGVKD. Here the CDR3 DNA reads TGTGCCATCACAGACAGGGACCCCCCCATCAATGAGCAGTTCTTC. It is translated as CAITDRDPPINEQFF.

This clone appeared a single time. This chain connects TRBV14 to TRBJ2-6; D call uncertain. Trimming cost V 3 bases and J 0 bases, with 3 bases left between them. The CDR3 is 14 amino acids. CDR1 is SGHDN and CDR2 is FVKESK in the germline V gene. The CDR3 loop is CASSHISGANVLTF. CDR3 DNA: TGTGCCAGCAGCCACATCTCTGGGGCCAACGTCCTGACTTTC.

The V gene is TRBV7-9, the J gene TRBJ1-4; a possible D gene is TRBD1 (6 bases). CDR1 and CDR2 (germline): SEHNR, FQNEAQ (reference sequence). Trimming stripped 5 bases from V and 8 bases from J, with 15 bases between. This CDR3 has 14 residues. CDR3: CASSLTGLGEKLFF. For the CDR3, the DNA is TGTGCCAGCAGCCTAACAGGGTTGGGCGAAAAACTGTTTTTT.

The chain recombines TRBV2 with TRBJ2-1, with 10 bases identical to TRBD2. The junction had 3 bases not matched to a gene; V was cut back by 9 bases and J by 4 bases. This CDR3 has 13 residues. CDR1 and CDR2 (germline): SNHLY, FYNNEI. In nucleotides, the CDR3 is TGTGCCAGGACGACTAGCGGGTACAATGAGCAGTTCTTC. Its protein is CARTTSGYNEQFF.

This sequence joins TRBV25-1 and TRBJ2-3; weak D call: TRBD1 (6 bases). This CDR3 contains 14 residues. Germline V lookup: CDR1 MGHDK, CDR2 SYGVNS. Trimming took 6 bases from V and 5 from J, leaving 15 bases between them. Here the CDR3 DNA reads TGTGCCAGCAGCTTACAGGGTTTGAGAGATACGCAGTATTTT. Translation: CASSLQGLRDTQYF. Supplemented by reference TRBV25-1 and TRBJ2-3, the full variable domain reads EADIYQTPRYLVIGTGKKITLECSQTMGHDKMYWYQQDPGMELHLIHYSYGVNSTEKGDLSSESTVSRIRTEHFPLTLESARPSHTSQYLCASSLQGLRDTQYFGPGTRLTVL.